Following are 29 T cell receptor beta chains from one sample sequenced in a study of human T cells and chemical hapten exposure. Each CDR3 protein is one row after TCRdb ran MiXCR on the RACE reads. Here the sample spans about 190,000 distinct CDR3 sequences, more than 20% being singletons. Regarding time point: patch test 3, about 24 weeks after DPC sensitization. Treatment given: therapeutic diphenylcyclopropenone sensitization with weekly scalp DPC. The starting material was whole blood, obtained in connection with sensitization to the hapten diphenylcyclopropenone (DPC). These TCRs come from a middle-aged woman with alopecia areata. Some clones in this sample may be carry-over from other donors' samples.

V usage is TRBV7-9 and J usage is TRBJ1-6, with D uncertain. The germline CDR1 and CDR2 sequences are SEHNR and FQNEAQ (reference sequence). The CDR3 contains 12 residues. Trimming took 5 bases from V and 7 from J, leaving 6 bases between them. CDR3 sequence reads: CASSQGNSPLHF. The CDR3 bases are TGTGCCAGCAGCCAAGGGAATTCACCCCTCCACTTT.

The chain carries TRBV7-2 and TRBJ2-7; 9 bases are a match to TRBD2. CDR1 and CDR2 from the germline V gene are SGHTA and FQGNSA. The CDR3 is 19 amino acids. The junction had 14 bases not matched to a gene; V was cut back by 2 bases and J by 0 bases. CDR3 nucleotide sequence: TGTGCCAGCAGCTTATCGGTTCTAGCGGGACGTCATAGCTCCTACGAGCAGTACTTC. Translating it yields CASSLSVLAGRHSSYEQYF.

This clonotype was recorded many times. This rearrangement joins TRBV7-2 to TRBJ2-3; no firm D call. Germline loops: CDR1 SGHTA, CDR2 FQGNSA. V gave up 1 base and J gave up 6 bases, with 8 bases separating them. The CDR3 runs 13 residues. The CDR3 here is CASSLGGSDTQYF. CDR3 DNA sequence: TGTGCCAGCAGCTTAGGCGGTAGTGATACGCAGTATTTT. Full variable domain (remainder filled in from reference TRBV7-2 and TRBJ2-3): GAGVSQSPSNKVTEKGKDVELRCDPISGHTALYWYRQSLGQGLEFLIYFQGNSAPDKSGLPSDRFSAERTGGSVSTLTIQRTQQEDSAVYLCASSLGGSDTQYFGPGTRLTVL.

This rearrangement joins TRBV28 to TRBJ2-2, with 7 bases identical to TRBD1. CDR1 is MDHEN and CDR2 is SYDVKM in the germline V gene. The CDR3 is 19 residues long. The V segment lost 7 bases and the J segment 2 bases; nucleotides outside the gene matches: 19. This CDR3 reads CASTLTGFAETRNTGELFF. In nucleotides, the CDR3 is TGTGCCAGCACCCTGACAGGGTTTGCGGAGACCCGAAACACCGGGGAGCTGTTTTTT.

J is TRBJ2-7 and V is TRBV11-2; D is unclear. The CDR3 sequence is 11 residues long. Trimming removed 4 bases at V and 7 bases at J, with 8 bases between. The germline gives CDR1 SGHAT, CDR2 FQNNGV. For the CDR3, the DNA is TGTGCCAGCAGCTCTTCGGTTGAGCAGTACTTC. Its translation is CASSSSVEQYF.

This clonotype turned up a few times. The V call is TRBV5-1, the J call TRBJ2-6, with D perhaps TRBD1 (5 bases). CDR1 and CDR2 from the germline V gene are SGHRS and YFSETQ. The V gene lost 5 bases and the J gene lost 4 bases, with 13 bases spanning the gap. The CDR3 has 15 amino acids. The CDR3 sequence: CASRSPGSGANVLTF. The DNA of the CDR3 is TGCGCCAGCAGGTCGCCAGGGTCAGGGGCCAACGTCCTGACTTTC.

As for this clonotype: Germline is not matched at one junction end, which may reflect a read error. The chain combines TRBV6-4 with TRBJ2-3; D is perhaps TRBD2 (6 bases). There are 15 residues in the CDR3. Germline V gene data show CDR1 as MRHNA and CDR2 as SNTAGT. CDR3 nucleotide sequence: TGTGTCAGCAGACGGTGGGACTGGAGCACAGATACGCAGTATTTT. Protein sequence: CVSRRWDWSTDTQYF.

The sample holds a few counts of this clonotype. V usage is TRBV7-2 and J usage is TRBJ1-2; D perhaps matches TRBD1 (6 bases). CDR3 size: 13 residues. V was cut by 4 bases and J by 3 bases, with 9 bases left in between. Germline CDR1 and CDR2: SGHTA and FQGNSA. CDR3 sequence reads: CASSSGQYYGYTF. The DNA for the CDR3 is TGTGCCAGCAGCTCAGGACAGTACTATGGCTACACCTTC.

This clonotype was counted a few times. V is TRBV29-1 and J is TRBJ1-5; 11 nucleotides agree with TRBD1. The CDR3 extends over 15 amino acids. Germline loops: CDR1 SQVTM, CDR2 ANQGSEA. The V and J ends lost 6 bases and 9 bases, in that order; junction bases with no gene match: 13. For the CDR3, the DNA is TGCAGCGTAGCCCCGGGACAGGGGGTTGATGGGCCCCAGCATTTT. It yields the protein CSVAPGQGVDGPQHF.

The chain has TRBV7-2 and TRBJ1-1, with D possibly TRBD1 on 5 matching bases. Germline V gene sequence: CDR1 SGHTA, CDR2 FQGNSA. The length of the CDR3 is 15 residues. Trimming left V 4 bases short and J 1 base short, with 13 bases between. CDR3 protein: CASSSGGGRNTEAFF. The CDR3 nucleotides read TGTGCCAGCAGCTCCGGTGGGGGGAGGAACACTGAAGCTTTCTTT.

This sequence joins TRBV20-1 and TRBJ1-1; a weak D match, TRBD1 (5 bases). The germline CDR1 and CDR2 sequences are DFQATT and SNEGSKA (reference sequence). The CDR3 sequence is 13 residues long. Trimming took 4 bases from V and 4 from J, leaving 13 bases between them. This CDR3 is CSATGRRPTEAFF. The CDR3 DNA sequence: TGCAGTGCTACGGGACGGAGACCCACTGAAGCTTTCTTT.

The chain employs TRBV7-2 and TRBJ1-1, with 7 bases lining up with TRBD1. The germline gives CDR1 SGHTA, CDR2 FQGNSA. J lost 4 bases, V lost 5 bases, and 4 bases had no gene match. CDR3 size: 13 residues. CDR3 region: CASSSYRGTEAFF. The CDR3 bases are TGTGCCAGCAGCAGTTACAGGGGCACTGAAGCTTTCTTT.

This clonotype was observed a few times. The V gene is TRBV19, the J gene TRBJ1-6, with D uncertain. V gave up 6 bases and J gave up 8 bases, with 5 bases separating them. The CDR3 contains 11 residues. Per the germline V gene, CDR1 is LNHDA and CDR2 is SQIVND (reference sequence). DNA for the CDR3: TGTGCCAGTAGCCATCATTCACCCCTCCACTTT. This translates into CASSHHSPLHF.

J is TRBJ1-5 and V is TRBV20-1; 9 positions agree with TRBD1. CDR1 and CDR2 from the germline V gene are DFQATT and SNEGSKA (reference sequence). The CDR3 has 15 amino acids. The junction had 6 bases not matched to a gene; V was cut back by 4 bases and J by 2 bases. The chain's CDR3 is CSANLQGAGNQPQHF. CDR3 nucleotide sequence: TGCAGTGCTAACCTACAGGGGGCTGGCAATCAGCCCCAGCATTTT.

This clonotype showed up just a few times. The chain carries TRBV7-2 and TRBJ1-1, with 9 bases fitting TRBD1. With V trimmed by 2 bases and J by 6 bases, 4 bases remained unmatched. Germline CDR1 SGHTA, CDR2 FQGNSA. The CDR3 has 14 residues. The CDR3 spells CASSLYRGLAEAFF. DNA for the CDR3: TGTGCCAGCAGCTTATACAGGGGGCTGGCTGAAGCTTTCTTT.

The J gene is TRBJ2-7, the V gene TRBV28; 11 bases align to TRBD2. V was clipped by 7 bases and J by 2 bases; unmatched bases: 4. The CDR3 is 14 residues long. In germline, CDR1 is MDHEN, CDR2 SYDVKM. The CDR3 sequence: CASIAGGAPYEQYF. As DNA, the CDR3 is TGTGCCAGCATAGCGGGAGGGGCGCCCTACGAGCAGTACTTC.

The chain is built from TRBV7-2 and TRBJ2-3; 9 bases fit TRBD2. The length of the CDR3 is 16 residues. After removal of 6 bases from V and 2 bases from J, the junction contained 9 bases not matched to a gene. Germline V gives CDR1 SGHTA, CDR2 FQGNSA. The CDR3 coding sequence is TGTGCCAGCAGGAGGGCCGTAGCGGGAGCCACAGATACGCAGTATTTT. It encodes CASRRAVAGATDTQYF.

This clonotype was seen at least ten times. The rearrangement uses TRBV10-3 and TRBJ2-7; 7 bases are a match to TRBD1. Germline loops: CDR1 ENHRY, CDR2 SYGVKD. The CDR3 sequence is 13 residues long. J lost 6 bases, V lost 6 bases, and 8 bases had no gene match. The CDR3 sequence: CAISTGDRAEQYF. The DNA of the CDR3 is TGTGCCATCAGCACAGGGGATCGGGCCGAGCAGTACTTC.

Only a few counts were recorded for this clonotype. The chain uses TRBV20-1 and TRBJ1-6; a weak D match, TRBD1 (6 bases). The V gene lost 4 bases and the J gene lost 1 base, with 14 bases spanning the gap. Germline values: CDR1 DFQATT, CDR2 SNEGSKA (reference sequence). The CDR3 covers 16 residues. The CDR3 DNA sequence: TGCAGTGCTATTCCCCCGAGGGGGTCCTATAATTCACCCCTCCACTTT. The encoded protein is CSAIPPRGSYNSPLHF.

The rearrangement links TRBV20-1 to TRBJ2-7, with 10 positions matching TRBD2. Germline V lookup: CDR1 DFQATT, CDR2 SNEGSKA (reference sequence). With V trimmed by 1 base and J by 5 bases, 23 bases remained unmatched. The length of the CDR3 is 20 residues. CDR3 amino acids: CSARAALGRSRSGRGDEQYF. CDR3 in DNA: TGCAGTGCTAGAGCTGCCCTCGGCAGGTCTAGGAGCGGGAGGGGGGACGAGCAGTACTTC.

The rearrangement links TRBV7-9 to TRBJ2-3; 8 nucleotides line up with TRBD1. J lost 3 bases, V lost 3 bases, and 8 bases had no gene match. The length of the CDR3 is 16 residues. Looked up from germline, CDR1 is SEHNR and CDR2 is FQNEAQ (reference sequence). For the CDR3, the DNA is TGTGCCAGCAGCTTCCGGCAGGGGGCCGGTACAGATACGCAGTATTTT. Its translation is CASSFRQGAGTDTQYF. Full variable domain (rest looked up from reference TRBV7-9 and TRBJ2-3): DTGVSQNPRHKITKRGQNVTFRCDPISEHNRLYWYRQTLGQGPEFLTYFQNEAQLEKSRLLSDRFSAERPKGSFSTLEIQRTEQGDSAMYLCASSFRQGAGTDTQYFGPGTRLTVL.

This clonotype was found a few times. This sequence joins TRBV20-1 and TRBJ1-4; TRBD1 might be the D (5 bases). The germline V and J ends were trimmed by 3 bases and 8 bases, with 16 bases remaining between them. The CDR3 runs to 14 residues. The germline CDR1 and CDR2 sequences are DFQATT and SNEGSKA (reference sequence). CDR3 sequence: CSASSRRAGEKLFF. The DNA of the CDR3 is TGCAGTGCTAGTAGTCGCAGGGCTGGCGAAAAACTGTTTTTT.

This clonotype has only a few counts. V and J are TRBV4-1 and TRBJ2-2; D assignment may be TRBD1 or TRBD2 (5 bases each). Trimming removed 2 bases at V and 2 bases at J, with 9 bases between. CDR1 and CDR2 (germline): MGHRA, YSYEKL. CDR3 length equals 15 residues. The CDR3: CASSQRGENTGELFF. In DNA, the CDR3 is TGCGCCAGCAGCCAAAGAGGGGAAAACACCGGGGAGCTGTTTTTT.

CDR3 in DNA: TGTGCCAGCCGGACAGGGCACATAATCTACGAGCAGTACTTC. Amino acid sequence: CASRTGHIIYEQYF. V and J are TRBV28 and TRBJ2-7, with 8 bases that match TRBD1. CDR3 size: 14 residues. V gave up 8 bases and J gave up 3 bases; unmatched junction bases: 9. CDR1 is MDHEN, CDR2 SYDVKM, per germline.

This chain uses TRBV5-1 with TRBJ2-1; TRBD1 might be the D (5 bases). V lost 4 bases, J lost 1 base, and 12 bases lay in between. CDR1 and CDR2 from the germline V gene are SGHRS and YFSETQ. The CDR3 consists of 15 residues. As DNA, the CDR3 is TGCGCCAGCAGCATGGGGCTACCGTCCTACAATGAGCAGTTCTTC. It translates to CASSMGLPSYNEQFF.

This clonotype was picked up a small number of times. The gene calls are TRBV28 and TRBJ1-6, with 11 bases aligning to TRBD1. The CDR3 covers 16 residues. The V gene's germline CDR1 is MDHEN and CDR2 SYDVKM. The V segment lost 3 bases and the J segment 10 bases; nucleotides outside the gene matches: 8. In DNA form, the CDR3 reads TGTGCCAGCAGTTTCGGCGGGGGACAGGGGGGATCACCCCTCCACTTT. This codes for CASSFGGGQGGSPLHF.

This clonotype was seen more than once but under ten times. V usage is TRBV6-2 or TRBV6-3 and J usage is TRBJ2-1, with 11 nucleotides matching TRBD2. The CDR3 totals 18 residues. Looked up from germline, CDR1 is MNHEY and CDR2 is SVGEGT. The junction had 8 bases not matched to a gene; V was cut back by 0 bases and J by 4 bases. The CDR3 DNA reads TGTGCCAGCAGTTACTCACCCCCCCTAGCGGGAGGTTACAATGAGCAGTTCTTC. Translating it yields CASSYSPPLAGGYNEQFF.

The sample holds a few counts of this clonotype. V usage is TRBV28 and J usage is TRBJ2-2; 9 positions match TRBD1. The CDR3 is made up of 16 amino acids. Germline CDR1 and CDR2: MDHEN and SYDVKM. V lost 5 bases, J lost 3 bases, and 7 bases stayed unmatched. The CDR3 loop is CASSLRDRVDTGELFF. The CDR3 DNA reads TGTGCCAGCAGTCTGAGGGACAGGGTGGACACCGGGGAGCTGTTTTTT.

This clonotype was counted many times. This chain joins TRBV20-1 and TRBJ2-2, with D maybe TRBD1 (6 bases). The CDR3 covers 19 residues. The V end was cut by 6 bases, the J end by 2 bases, with 28 bases between. The germline gives CDR1 DFQATT, CDR2 SNEGSKA (reference sequence). The CDR3 loop reads CSALVAGAGAQRNTGELFF. Here the CDR3 DNA reads TGCAGTGCCCTCGTCGCCGGGGCAGGGGCCCAGAGAAACACCGGGGAGCTGTTTTTT.